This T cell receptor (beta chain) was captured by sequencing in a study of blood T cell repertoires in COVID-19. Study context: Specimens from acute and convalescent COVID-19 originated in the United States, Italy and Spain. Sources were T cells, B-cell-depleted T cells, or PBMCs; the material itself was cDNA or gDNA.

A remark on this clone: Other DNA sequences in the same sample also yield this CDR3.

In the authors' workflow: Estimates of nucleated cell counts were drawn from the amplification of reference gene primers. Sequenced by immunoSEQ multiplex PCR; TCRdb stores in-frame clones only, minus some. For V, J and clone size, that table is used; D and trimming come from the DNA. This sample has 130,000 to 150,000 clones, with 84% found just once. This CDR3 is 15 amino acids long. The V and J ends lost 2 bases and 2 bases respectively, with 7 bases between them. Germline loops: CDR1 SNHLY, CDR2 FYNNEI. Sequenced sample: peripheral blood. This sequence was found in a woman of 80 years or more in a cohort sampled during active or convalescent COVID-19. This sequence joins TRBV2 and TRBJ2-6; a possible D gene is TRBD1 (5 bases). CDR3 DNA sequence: TGTGCCAGCAGTGAAACCAGGGCTGGGGCCAACGTCCTGACTTTC. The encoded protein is CASSETRAGANVLTF. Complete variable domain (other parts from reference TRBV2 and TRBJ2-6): EPEVTQTPSHQVTQMGQEVILRCVPISNHLYFYWYRQILGQKVEFLVSFYNNEISEKSEIFDDQFSVERPDGSNFTLKIRSTKLEDSAMYFCASSETRAGANVLTFGAGSRLTVL.